This T cell receptor beta chain stems from a study of blood T cell repertoires in COVID-19. Looking at the study overall: Some COVID-19 samples were acute and others convalescent; all came from the United States, Italy and Spain.

Profiled with immunoSEQ multiplex PCR; TCRdb holds only in-frame clones, not every one. The table lists around 250,000 clones, approximately 83% of them singletons. Germline V gives CDR1 SGDLS, CDR2 YYNGEE. This CDR3 is built from 14 residues. With 4 bases removed from V and 1 base from J, the gap between germline ends came to 9 bases. V gene TRBV9 combines with J gene TRBJ2-1; no reliable D call. Sequenced sample: PBMCs or T cells enriched from blood (not recorded which). This clonotype was obtained from a woman in her fifties or sixties who had recovered from COVID-19. CDR3 protein: CASSLASSYNEQFF. Written as DNA, the CDR3 is TGTGCCAGCAGCCTCGCTAGTTCCTACAATGAGCAGTTCTTC.